The clone carrying this T cell receptor beta chain has ten or more counts. Its antigen is undetermined. The observed sequence ends 3 residues before the CDR3 terminus, with the missing tail filled in from the germline J gene. Donors gave about 5 to 8 ml heparinized peripheral whole blood. The germline V and J ends were trimmed by 5 bases and 5 bases, with 16 bases remaining between them. Looked up from germline, CDR1 is MNHEY and CDR2 is SVGEGT. The CDR3 sequence is 15 residues long. Produced via immunoSEQ multiplex PCR; TCRdb's table is partial and in-frame only. The specimen has more than 65,000 clones, none found just once. These data belong to a study of T cell clonality in common variable immunodeficiency. Study outcomes and limitations: The cause of increased CVID clonality remains unclear without subpopulation sequencing.

Sequencing was done on a sample of peripheral blood mononuclear cells. The V and J genes are TRBV6-2 or TRBV6-3 and TRBJ1-5, with TRBD1 as a possible D gene (6 bases). This receptor was obtained from a person aged 18 to 75 in good health. CDR3 region: CASSNRQVGDQPQHF. CDR3 bases read: TGTGCCAGCAGTAATAGACAGGTCGGGGATCAGCCC.